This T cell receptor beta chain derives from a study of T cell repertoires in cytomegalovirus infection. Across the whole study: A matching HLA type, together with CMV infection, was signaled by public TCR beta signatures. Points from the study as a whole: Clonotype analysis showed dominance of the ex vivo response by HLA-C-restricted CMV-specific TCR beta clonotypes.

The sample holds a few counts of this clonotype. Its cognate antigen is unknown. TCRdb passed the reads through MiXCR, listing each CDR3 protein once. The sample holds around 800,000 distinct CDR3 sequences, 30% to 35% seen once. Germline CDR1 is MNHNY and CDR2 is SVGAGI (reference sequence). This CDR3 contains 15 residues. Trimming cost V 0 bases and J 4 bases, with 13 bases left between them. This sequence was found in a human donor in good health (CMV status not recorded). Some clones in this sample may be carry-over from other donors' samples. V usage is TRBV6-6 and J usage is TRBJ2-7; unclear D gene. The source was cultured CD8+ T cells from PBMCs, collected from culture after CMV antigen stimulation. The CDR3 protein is CASSYSTAREYEQYF. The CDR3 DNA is TGTGCCAGCAGTTACTCGACTGCTCGTGAATACGAGCAGTACTTC.